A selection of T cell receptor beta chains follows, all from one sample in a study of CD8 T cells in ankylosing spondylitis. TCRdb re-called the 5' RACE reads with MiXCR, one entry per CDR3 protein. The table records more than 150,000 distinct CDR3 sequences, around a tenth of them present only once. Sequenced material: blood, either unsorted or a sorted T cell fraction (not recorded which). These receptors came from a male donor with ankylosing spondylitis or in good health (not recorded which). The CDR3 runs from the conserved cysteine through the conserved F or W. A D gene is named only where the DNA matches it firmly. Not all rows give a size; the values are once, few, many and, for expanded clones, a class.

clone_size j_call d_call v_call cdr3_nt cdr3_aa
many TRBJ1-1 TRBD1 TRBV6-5 TGTGCCAGCAGTTACTTCACAGGGGGACGGAACACTGAAGCTTTCTTT CASSYFTGGRNTEAFF
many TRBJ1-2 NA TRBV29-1 TGCAGCGTTGAACCCGGGGGGTATGGCTACACCTTC CSVEPGGYGYTF
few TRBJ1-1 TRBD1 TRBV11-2 TGTGCCAGCAGCGGACAGGGCAAGAACACTGAAGCTTTCTTT CASSGQGKNTEAFF
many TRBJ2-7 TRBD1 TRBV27 TGTGCCAGCAGTTCCCCGGACAGGGGATACGAGCAGTACTTC CASSSPDRGYEQYF
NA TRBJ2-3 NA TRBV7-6 TGTGCCAGCAGCTCTTTTAGCACAGATACGCAGTATTTT CASSSFSTDTQYF
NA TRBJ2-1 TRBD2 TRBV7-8 TGTGCCAGCAGCTTAAACGGGGGGGCCAATGAGCAGTTCTTC CASSLNGGANEQFF
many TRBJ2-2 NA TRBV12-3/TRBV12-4 TGTGCCAGCAGTGAGAGCGGTTACACCGGGGAGCTGTTTTTT CASSESGYTGELFF
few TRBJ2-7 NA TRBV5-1 TGCGCCAGCAGCTTGGACGTCGGGGCGTACGAGCAGTACTTC CASSLDVGAYEQYF
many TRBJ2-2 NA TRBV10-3 TGTGCCATCAGTGATAGAGGAACCGGGGAGCTGTTTTTT CAISDRGTGELFF
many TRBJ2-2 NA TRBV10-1 TGCGCCAGCAGTGATCGTTTCGGGAACACCGGGGAGCTGTTTTTT CASSDRFGNTGELFF
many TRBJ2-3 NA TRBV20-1 TGCAGTGCTAAGAAGAGGAAGAGGGGCACAGATACGCAGTATTTT CSAKKRKRGTDTQYF
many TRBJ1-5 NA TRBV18 TGTGCCAGCTCACCGGGACCTTCGAGTGGTTATAGCAATCAGCCCCAGCATTTT CASSPGPSSGYSNQPQHF
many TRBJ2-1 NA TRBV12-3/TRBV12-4 TGTGCCAGCAGTTTCGGCCAAAATGAGCAGTTCTTC CASSFGQNEQFF